This T cell receptor (beta chain) appears in the sequencing data of a study of T cell repertoires in cytomegalovirus infection. Study at large: Shared public TCR beta signatures pointed to both CMV infection and a matching HLA type.

Overall study findings and caveats: Predominance within the ex vivo response was attributable to HLA-C-restricted CMV-specific TCR beta clonotypes.

This clonotype was found a few times. Its matching antigen is unknown. TCRdb used MiXCR to reprocess the reads, holding one entry per CDR3 protein. The sample holds 80,000 to 90,000 distinct CDR3 sequences; about 44% are singletons and the top ten take 80% to 95%. This CDR3 contains 14 residues. Germline-derived CDR1 and CDR2 are WNHNN and SYGVQD (reference sequence). The germline V and J ends were trimmed by 2 bases and 1 base, with 6 bases remaining between them. The chain employs TRBV10-1 and TRBJ1-5; no firm D call. This clonotype was obtained from a human donor in good health (CMV status not recorded). Some clones in this sample may be carry-over from other donors' samples. The sequencing here drew on CD8+ T cells from cultured PBMCs, taken from culture after CMV antigen stimulation. The DNA of the CDR3 is TGCGCCAGCAGTGAGGCGGGAAGCAATCAGCCCCAGCATTTT. This translates into CASSEAGSNQPQHF.